What follows is one TCR beta chain and its context. Its antigen is currently unknown. These data are taken from a study of cytomegalovirus exposure and HLA in healthy donors. The V and J ends lost 6 bases and 0 bases respectively, with 7 bases between them. The V gene's germline CDR1 is SGDLS and CDR2 YYNGEE. CDR3 size: 13 residues. The PCR made use of 60 Vbeta and 13 Jbeta primers. Profiled with immunoSEQ multiplex PCR; TCRdb holds only in-frame clones, not every one. Of some 76,000 clones detected, about 88% appear once; the ten largest clones hold roughly 2.4%. Broader study findings: Rarity characterized most TCR sequences, yet some public TCRs appeared in many donors. Later, TCR association rates were found to vary by HLA locus, highest for DRB1 and lowest for HLA-C.

Sequencing input: PBMCs. The clonotype comes from a woman in her fifties or sixties in good health and CMV-seronegative. The gene calls are TRBV9 and TRBJ1-3; D ambiguous. CDR3 coding DNA: TGTGCCAGCATGGCGGACTCTGGAAACACCATATATTTT. Translated: CASMADSGNTIYF.